This TCR beta chain derives from a study of blood T cells in healthy people across ages. The sample, around 10 milliliters of peripheral blood, was drawn from each donor. With a J-beta primer mix and a sample-barcoded 5' primer, a second PCR ran 7 to 11 cycles. TCRdb re-analysed the 5' RACE reads in MiXCR, keeping a single row per CDR3 protein. The data show roughly 1.7 million distinct CDR3 sequences, about 31% seen once. Trimming took 2 bases from V and 8 from J; bases not matched to a gene: 9. Germline V gene lookup returns CDR1 MDHEN and CDR2 SYDVKM. This CDR3 spans 15 amino acids. Only a few counts were recorded for this clonotype.

Sequencing was carried out using blood. The chain employs TRBV28 and TRBJ1-2; 9 nucleotides match TRBD1. The TCR was taken from a woman in her thirties in good health. The CDR3 nucleotides are TGTGCCAGCAGTTTAAGCTTGGGACAGGGTAAAGGCTACACCTTC. It specifies CASSLSLGQGKGYTF.